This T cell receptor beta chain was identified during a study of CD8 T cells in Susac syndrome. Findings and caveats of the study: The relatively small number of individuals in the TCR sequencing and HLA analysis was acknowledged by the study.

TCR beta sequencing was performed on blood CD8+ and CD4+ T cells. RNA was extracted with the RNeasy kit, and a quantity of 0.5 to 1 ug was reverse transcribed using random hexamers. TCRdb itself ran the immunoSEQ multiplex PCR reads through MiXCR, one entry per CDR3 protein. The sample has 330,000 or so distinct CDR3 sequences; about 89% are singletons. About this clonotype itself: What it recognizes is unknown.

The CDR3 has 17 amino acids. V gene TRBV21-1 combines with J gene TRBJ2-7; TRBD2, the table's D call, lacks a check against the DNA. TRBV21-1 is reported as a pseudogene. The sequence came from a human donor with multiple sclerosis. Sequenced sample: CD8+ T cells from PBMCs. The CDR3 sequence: CASSKDLRTGLHYEQYF. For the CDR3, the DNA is TGTGCCAGCAGCAAAGACTTAAGGACGGGCCTCCACTACGAGCAGTACTTC.